The 3 T cell receptor beta chains reported below all come from one sample, sequenced in a study of monozygotic twins with inflammatory bowel disease. TCRdb reprocessed the 5' RACE reads and stores each CDR3 protein as one record, lacking DNA. There are under 150,000 distinct CDR3 sequences in the sample, with roughly 2.5% held by the top ten. The sample taken for sequencing was blood. The receptors here all came from a human donor with ulcerative colitis or Crohn's disease, or a healthy co-twin of an affected twin (not recorded which).

The chain carries TRBV4-3 and TRBJ2-6; TCRdb's D gene call, TRBD2, goes unchecked for lack of DNA. The CDR3 spans 18 residues. Looked up from germline, CDR1 is LGHNA and CDR2 is YSLEER. CDR3 region: CASSQGLAGLSGANVLTF.

V and J are TRBV12-3 or TRBV12-4 and TRBJ2-1; TCRdb gives TRBD1 as the D gene, but with no DNA this cannot be confirmed. The CDR3 consists of 12 residues. This CDR3 reads CANGQVGNEQFF.

J is TRBJ2-2 and V is TRBV20-1; there is no DNA to check the TCRdb D call of TRBD2. Germline V gives CDR1 DFQATT, CDR2 SNEGSKA (reference sequence). The CDR3 is 14 residues long. CDR3 protein: CSAETGTAAGELFF.